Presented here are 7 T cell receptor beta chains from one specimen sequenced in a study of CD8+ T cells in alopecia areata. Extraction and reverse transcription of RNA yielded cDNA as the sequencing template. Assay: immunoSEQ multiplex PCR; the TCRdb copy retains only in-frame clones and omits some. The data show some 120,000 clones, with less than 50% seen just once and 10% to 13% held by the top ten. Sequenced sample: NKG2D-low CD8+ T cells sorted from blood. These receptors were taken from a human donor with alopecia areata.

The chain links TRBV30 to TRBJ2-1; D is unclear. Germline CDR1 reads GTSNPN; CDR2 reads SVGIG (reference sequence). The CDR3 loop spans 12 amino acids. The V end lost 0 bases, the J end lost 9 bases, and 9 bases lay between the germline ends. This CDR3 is CAWSVWAREQFF. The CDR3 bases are TGTGCCTGGAGTGTATGGGCCCGTGAGCAGTTCTTC.

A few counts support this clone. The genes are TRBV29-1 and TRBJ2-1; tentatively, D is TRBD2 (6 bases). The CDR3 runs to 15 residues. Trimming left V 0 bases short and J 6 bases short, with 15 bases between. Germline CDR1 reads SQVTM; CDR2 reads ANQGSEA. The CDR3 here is CSVEDWNGSSNEQFF. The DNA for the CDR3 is TGCAGCGTTGAAGATTGGAACGGGAGTAGCAATGAGCAGTTCTTC.

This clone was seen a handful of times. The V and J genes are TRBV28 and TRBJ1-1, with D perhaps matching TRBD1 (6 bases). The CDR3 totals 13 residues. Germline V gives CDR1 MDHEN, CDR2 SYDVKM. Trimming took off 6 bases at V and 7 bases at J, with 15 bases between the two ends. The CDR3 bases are TGTGCCAGCAGCTCCACAGGGATAGGTGAAGCTTTCTTT. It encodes CASSSTGIGEAFF.

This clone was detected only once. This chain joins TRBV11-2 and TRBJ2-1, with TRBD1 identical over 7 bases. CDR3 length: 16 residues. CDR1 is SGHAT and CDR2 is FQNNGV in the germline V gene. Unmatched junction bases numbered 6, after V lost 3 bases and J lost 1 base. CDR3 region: CASSFGRQGSYNEQFF. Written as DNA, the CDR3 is TGTGCCAGCAGCTTCGGCCGACAGGGTTCCTACAATGAGCAGTTCTTC.

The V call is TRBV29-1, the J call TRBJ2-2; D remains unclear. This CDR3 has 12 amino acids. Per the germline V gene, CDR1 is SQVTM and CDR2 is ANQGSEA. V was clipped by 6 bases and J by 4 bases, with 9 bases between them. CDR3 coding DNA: TGCAGCGTCTCATATTTCACCGGGGAGCTGTTTTTT. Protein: CSVSYFTGELFF.

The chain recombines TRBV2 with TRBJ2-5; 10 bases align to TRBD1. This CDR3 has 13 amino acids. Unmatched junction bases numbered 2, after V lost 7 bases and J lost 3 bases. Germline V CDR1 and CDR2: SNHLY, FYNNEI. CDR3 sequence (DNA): TGTGCCAGCATCGGGACAGGGGAAGAGACCCAGTACTTC. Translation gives CASIGTGEETQYF.

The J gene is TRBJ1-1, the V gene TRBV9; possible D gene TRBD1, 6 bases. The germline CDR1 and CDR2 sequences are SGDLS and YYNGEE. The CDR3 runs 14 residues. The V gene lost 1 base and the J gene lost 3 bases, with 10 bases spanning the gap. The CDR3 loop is CASSVSGVDTEAFF. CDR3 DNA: TGTGCCAGCAGCGTATCAGGGGTGGACACTGAAGCTTTCTTT.